This T cell receptor (beta chain) was observed in a study of blood T cells in healthy people across ages. Overall study: Template switching retrieved approximately one barcoded beta molecule for each two T cells.

A sample-barcoded 5' primer and a J-beta primer mix were used in a second PCR of roughly 6 to 11 cycles. TCRdb processed the 5' RACE reads anew with MiXCR; each CDR3 protein has one entry. Among over 700,000 distinct CDR3 sequences listed, 40% to 65% were seen once. Looked up from germline, CDR1 is SQVTM and CDR2 is ANQGSEA. Trimming cost V 6 bases and J 5 bases, with 11 bases left between them. The CDR3 consists of 12 residues. The sequence derives from a man aged 80 or over in good health. Sequences were obtained from blood. The chain links TRBV29-1 to TRBJ2-1; D possibly uses TRBD1 or TRBD2 (5 bases each). CDR3 sequence reads: CSVDSGDNEQFF. DNA of the CDR3: TGCAGCGTCGACAGCGGAGACAATGAGCAGTTCTTC.